Included here is one TCR beta chain sequence, with context. Its antigen is unknown. The data stem from a study of cytomegalovirus exposure and HLA in healthy donors. Study overall: Assignment to the Caucasian-associated ancestry cluster applied to less than 85% of the roughly 410 genotyped donors.

The study's findings and limits: Earlier analysis looked at TCR beta V segments, and most were productive about 87% or about 30% of the time.

Amplification used 60 Vbeta primers and 13 Jbeta primers. The protocol was immunoSEQ multiplex PCR, while the TCRdb copy is restricted to in-frame clones and leaves out a portion. The repertoire has more than 130,000 clones, about 80% of them found once; the top ten carry about 5%. Germline V gene data show CDR1 as WSHSY and CDR2 as SAAADI. The CDR3 has 14 residues. V was pared by 0 bases and J by 3 bases, with 9 bases between. Specimen: PBMCs. This clonotype originated in a male donor in good health and CMV-seronegative. This sequence joins TRBV10-2 and TRBJ2-7; D gene ambiguous. The CDR3: CASSESLRFYEQYF. The CDR3 nucleotides read TGCGCCAGCAGTGAGTCGCTGCGATTCTACGAGCAGTACTTC.